The sequence of this T cell receptor (beta chain) was determined in a study of CD8 T cells in ankylosing spondylitis (dated by TCRdb to about 2017). About the study as a whole: The study profiled T cell receptor beta repertoires in healthy donors and ankylosing spondylitis patients to find disease-linked TCR variants. The whole study cohort included roughly 110 healthy donors and 20 to 25 ankylosing spondylitis patients. Samples of peripheral blood were taken, and for ankylosing spondylitis patients, synovial fluid was collected as well. What the authors observed across the whole study: Some motif variants had previously been reported in the synovial fluid and blood of reactive arthritis patients, which suggests shared mechanisms of disease initiation. In peripheral blood, the disease-linked clones were found at relatively low frequencies and had a CD8+ phenotype. The disease-linked clones were reported as significantly enriched in matched synovial fluid samples from ankylosing spondylitis patients. A TCR beta motif of several highly homologous amino acid variants appeared characteristic of blood from ankylosing spondylitis patients.

In its sample, this clonotype was seen a few times. The specificity of this receptor is unknown. Per-nucleotide qualities are absent, and no much larger clonotype sits a single base away. Sequencing relied on an Illumina HiSeq 2500. Quantitative 5'-RACE with molecular barcodes was the method used to prepare the TCR beta libraries. The published analysis was carried out like this. A new computational method, built on a probabilistic model of VDJ rearrangement, was used to identify disease-linked TCR variants. The public reads were quality trimmed at Q25 with fastp and then assembled into clones with MiXCR by TCRdb, keeping productive beta chains. Here each entry gathers all rows of one CDR3 protein and keeps the most common genes and DNA. TCRdb assigned the V and J calls; the authors' analysis was not used. The sample table records fewer than 200,000 distinct CDR3 sequences; 8.5% to 10% of these occur just once. The ten most abundant clones make up more than 13% of the sample.

The germline V gene sets CDR1 to LGHNA and CDR2 to YNFKEQ. The CDR3 goes from the cysteine to the phenylalanine over 20 residues. Solely the CDR3 DNA is kept, with 60 bases framed from the first base. After removal of 0 bases from V and 3 bases from J, the junction retains 15 bases not matched to a gene. This clonotype originated in a female donor with ankylosing spondylitis or in good health (not recorded which). Material: blood, either unsorted or a sorted T cell fraction (not recorded which). The sequence links TRBV4-2 to TRBJ2-3; the central 10 bases match TRBD2. The CDR3 protein is CASSQEGVLAGVLETDTQYF. The DNA reads TGTGCCAGCAGCCAAGAAGGCGTCCTAGCGGGAGTCTTGGAGACAGATACGCAGTATTTT.